Listed below are T cell receptor beta chains from one sample, sequenced in a study of Graves' ophthalmopathy and Graves' hyperthyroidism. In TCRdb, the multiplex PCR reads were re-called with MiXCR into one record per CDR3 protein. This sample yields under 350,000 distinct CDR3 sequences, of which roughly 15% are seen a single time; 9% to 15% belongs to the top ten. The sequenced material came from peripheral blood. Receptors were obtained from an adult man with Graves' ophthalmopathy. CDR3s include the opening cysteine and the closing phenylalanine or tryptophan. D genes are given only for firm matches. Expanded clones are given a class, and other clones once, few, many or no size at all.

size: many; J: TRBJ2-5; D: TRBD2; V: TRBV7-8; length: 16; CDR3: CASSLGRLAAWETQYF; DNA: TGTGCCAGCAGCTTAGGGAGACTAGCGGCCTGGGAGACCCAGTACTTC
size: many; J: TRBJ1-1; D: TRBD1; V: TRBV14; length: 16; CDR3: CASSQVWDRVFGEAFF; DNA: TGTGCCAGCAGCCAAGTTTGGGACAGGGTTTTTGGTGAAGCTTTCTTT
size: -; J: TRBJ2-7; D: TRBD2; V: TRBV4-1; length: 16; CDR3: CASSQGAGGRSYEQYF; DNA: TGCGCCAGCAGCCAAGGAGCGGGAGGTAGGTCCTACGAGCAGTACTTC
size: many; J: TRBJ2-7; D: -; V: TRBV2; length: 14; CDR3: CASRRQAVSYEQYF; DNA: TGTGCCAGCAGGAGACAGGCGGTCTCCTACGAGCAGTACTTC
size: many; J: TRBJ1-5; D: -; V: TRBV29-1; length: 12; CDR3: CSVEEGGRLQHF; DNA: TGCAGCGTTGAAGAGGGGGGTCGGCTCCAGCATTTT
size: many; J: TRBJ2-7; D: -; V: TRBV5-1; length: 13; CDR3: CASSPLGVGEQYF; DNA: TGCGCCAGCAGCCCGTTAGGGGTCGGCGAGCAGTACTTC
size: few; J: TRBJ2-2; D: -; V: TRBV29-1; length: 13; CDR3: CSVEGTPGGELFF; DNA: TGCAGCGTTGAAGGGACCCCTGGCGGGGAGCTGTTTTTT
size: once; J: TRBJ1-2; D: -; V: TRBV11-2; length: 15; CDR3: CASSPAMGLYYGYTF; DNA: TGTGCCAGCAGCCCAGCTATGGGTCTGTACTATGGCTACACCTTC
size: -; J: TRBJ1-2; D: -; V: TRBV6-2/TRBV6-3; length: 15; CDR3: CASSYDRSAFYGYTF; DNA: TGTGCCAGCAGTTACGATCGGAGCGCCTTCTATGGCTACACCTTC
size: many; J: TRBJ1-1; D: -; V: TRBV7-2; length: 15; CDR3: CASSLGSFMNTEAFF; DNA: TGTGCCAGCAGCTTAGGGAGCTTCATGAACACTGAAGCTTTCTTT
size: -; J: TRBJ2-7; D: -; V: TRBV12-3/TRBV12-4; length: 13; CDR3: CASTLPGSGEQYF; DNA: TGTGCCAGCACCCTCCCTGGTTCGGGGGAGCAGTACTTC
size: many; J: TRBJ1-3; D: -; V: TRBV7-8; length: 18; CDR3: CASSFVTWGRFSGNTIYF; DNA: TGTGCCAGCAGCTTTGTAACTTGGGGCCGCTTCTCTGGAAACACCATATATTTT
size: few; J: TRBJ2-2; D: TRBD2; V: TRBV3-1; length: 16; CDR3: CASSQRLAGRTGELFF; DNA: TGTGCCAGCAGCCAAAGACTAGCGGGCCGCACCGGGGAGCTGTTTTTT
size: many; J: TRBJ1-2; D: -; V: TRBV6-5; length: 12; CDR3: CASQRTDYGYTF; DNA: TGTGCCAGCCAGAGGACAGACTATGGCTACACCTTC
size: many; J: TRBJ1-5; D: -; V: TRBV27; length: 13; CDR3: CASSGTDNQPQHF; DNA: TGTGCCAGCAGTGGGACCGATAATCAGCCCCAGCATTTT
size: once; J: TRBJ2-7; D: -; V: TRBV30; length: 12; CDR3: CAWIRDPDEQYF; DNA: TGTGCCTGGATCCGGGACCCCGACGAGCAGTACTTC
size: many; J: TRBJ2-7; D: TRBD1; V: TRBV2; length: 17; CDR3: CASSLKIPGQGNYEQYF; DNA: TGTGCCAGCAGCCTAAAAATTCCGGGACAGGGTAACTACGAGCAGTACTTC
size: -; J: TRBJ1-3; D: -; V: TRBV6-1; length: 14; CDR3: CASQPGNSGNTIYF; DNA: TGTGCCAGCCAGCCGGGAAACTCTGGAAACACCATATATTTT